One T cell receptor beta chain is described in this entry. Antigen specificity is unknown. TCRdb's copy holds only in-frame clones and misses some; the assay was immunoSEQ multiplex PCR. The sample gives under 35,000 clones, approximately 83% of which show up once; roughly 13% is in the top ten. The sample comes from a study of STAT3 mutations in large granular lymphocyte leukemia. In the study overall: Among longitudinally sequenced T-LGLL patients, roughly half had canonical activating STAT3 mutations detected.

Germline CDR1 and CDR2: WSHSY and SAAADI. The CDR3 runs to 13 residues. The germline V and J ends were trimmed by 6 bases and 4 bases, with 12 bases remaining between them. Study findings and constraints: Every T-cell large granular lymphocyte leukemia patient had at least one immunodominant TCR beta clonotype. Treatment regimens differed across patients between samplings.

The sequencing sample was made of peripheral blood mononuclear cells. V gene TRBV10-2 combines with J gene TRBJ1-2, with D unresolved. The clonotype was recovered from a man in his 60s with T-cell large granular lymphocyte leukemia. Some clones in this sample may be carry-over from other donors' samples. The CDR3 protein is CASRETVSYGYTF. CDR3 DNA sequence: TGCGCCAGCAGAGAGACGGTCTCCTATGGCTACACCTTC.